The entry below gives a single T cell receptor (beta chain) sequence along with its context. Sequenced by immunoSEQ multiplex PCR; TCRdb stores in-frame clones only, minus some. The sample yields fewer than 200,000 clones, roughly 88% seen once. This entry comes from a study of blood T cell repertoires in COVID-19. There are 12 residues in the CDR3. V was pared by 0 bases and J by 5 bases, with 5 bases between. Germline V lookup: CDR1 ENHRY, CDR2 SYGVKD. Input material: peripheral blood. The rearrangement uses TRBV10-3 and TRBJ2-7; D is undetermined. The sequence was collected from a man between 60 and 75 years old who had recovered from COVID-19. The CDR3 loop reads CAISESPNEQYF. The CDR3 DNA reads as TGTGCCATCAGTGAGTCCCCAAACGAGCAGTACTTC.